What follows are 22 T cell receptor beta chains derived from one specimen sequenced in a study of shared clonotypes between healthy human individuals. Generated by immunoSEQ multiplex PCR, the TCRdb table keeps only in-frame clones and is missing some. The top ten clones hold roughly 0.06% of a sample with some 500,000 clones, 90% to 96% of them seen once. Sample: naive CD4+ T cells sorted from blood. Indicated subset: CD45RA+ positively selected. All receptors come from a woman aged 25 to 45 in good health.

The rearrangement joins TRBV6-4 to TRBJ1-1, with D possibly TRBD1 on 6 matching bases. The V gene's germline CDR1 is MRHNA and CDR2 SNTAGT. The CDR3 covers 15 residues. V shed 6 bases and J shed 4 bases, with 18 bases lying between them. CDR3 nucleotide sequence: TGTGCCAGCAGGCCTCAGGGGCAAGCGAGCACTGAAGCTTTCTTT. Its protein is CASRPQGQASTEAFF.

The chain is built from TRBV25-1 and TRBJ1-2, with D possibly being TRBD1 (5 bases). Germline V gene data show CDR1 as MGHDK and CDR2 as SYGVNS. Trimming left V 6 bases short and J 7 bases short, with 15 bases between. The CDR3 has 13 amino acids. The CDR3 loop reads CASSLEGLSGYTF. The DNA for the CDR3 is TGTGCCAGCAGCCTCGAGGGGCTGAGTGGCTACACCTTC.

This chain links TRBV19 with TRBJ1-1; D not resolved. Trimming removed 2 bases at V and 2 bases at J, with 9 bases between. Germline loops: CDR1 LNHDA, CDR2 SQIVND (reference sequence). CDR3 length: 14 residues. The CDR3 DNA sequence: TGTGCCAGTAGTATAACCATTGAAAACACTGAAGCTTTCTTT. Amino acids: CASSITIENTEAFF.

The rearrangement uses TRBV11-2 and TRBJ2-7; D uncertain. The germline gives CDR1 SGHAT, CDR2 FQNNGV. The CDR3 consists of 12 residues. Trimming removed 5 bases from V and 0 bases from J, with 5 bases in between. The CDR3 DNA reads as TGTGCCAGCAGCCCACTCTCCTACGAGCAGTACTTC. Translated: CASSPLSYEQYF.

This chain uses TRBV5-1 with TRBJ1-1; no clear D gene. The CDR3 length is 15 residues. Trimming removed 1 base from V and 0 bases from J, with 10 bases in between. Germline CDR1 is SGHRS and CDR2 is YFSETQ. The CDR3 DNA reads as TGCGCCAGCAGCTTGACACAGACGATGAACACTGAAGCTTTCTTT. It translates to CASSLTQTMNTEAFF.

The chain recombines TRBV11-2 with TRBJ2-5; D gene uncertain. Germline V gives CDR1 SGHAT, CDR2 FQNNGV. V lost 1 base to trimming and J lost 5 bases, with 14 bases between them. The CDR3 spans 15 residues. In DNA, the CDR3 is TGTGCCAGCAGCTTAGGGCGTATGCAGAAGGAGACCCAGTACTTC. Its translation: CASSLGRMQKETQYF.

The chain employs TRBV5-5 and TRBJ2-1; D possibly matches TRBD1 or TRBD2 (5 bases each). The CDR3 totals 16 residues. V was trimmed by 5 bases and J by 10 bases, leaving 25 bases between them. Germline-derived CDR1 and CDR2 are SGHKS and YYEKEE (reference sequence). The chain's CDR3 is CASRPATAPLSGEQFF. DNA for the CDR3: TGTGCCAGCAGACCTGCGACAGCACCCTTGTCGGGGGAGCAGTTCTTC.

This clone was picked up one time. The rearrangement uses TRBV6-5 and TRBJ2-5, with a tentative D call TRBD1 (6 bases). Germline CDR1 MNHEY, CDR2 SVGAGI. Trimming removed 2 bases at V and 4 bases at J, with 14 bases between. CDR3 length equals 15 residues. The CDR3 sequence: CASSYRTVGSETQYF. As DNA, the CDR3 is TGTGCCAGCAGTTACAGGACAGTGGGGTCAGAGACCCAGTACTTC.

The CDR3 DNA reads as TGTGCCAGCAGTTTTAAGGGGGGGGTTGGGGAGCAGTACTTC. Protein sequence: CASSFKGGVGEQYF. The chain carries TRBV27 and TRBJ2-7; D is possibly TRBD2 (7 bases). The CDR3 contains 14 residues. Trimming took 3 bases from V and 7 from J, leaving 16 bases between them. CDR1 and CDR2 from the germline V gene are MNHEY and SMNVEV (reference sequence).

V is TRBV9 and J is TRBJ2-7, with D uncertain. Germline V CDR1 and CDR2: SGDLS, YYNGEE. Trimming took 0 bases from V and 9 from J, leaving 16 bases between them. The CDR3 has 14 residues. CDR3 DNA sequence: TGTGCCAGCAGCGTAGAAGACAATGATAGGCGGCAGTACTTC. Encoded protein: CASSVEDNDRRQYF.

The genes are TRBV2 and TRBJ2-5; D call uncertain. With the DNA end fitting TRBJ2-7 better, the J assignment may be wrong. Germline CDR1 is SNHLY and CDR2 is FYNNEI. The CDR3 has 11 amino acids. CDR3 sequence (DNA): TGTGCCAGCACCCTTACCTACGAGCAGTACTTC. Its protein is CASTLTYEQYF.

The rearrangement uses TRBV28 and TRBJ2-7, with TRBD1 matching 9 bases. The trim removed 6 bases at V and 2 bases at J, leaving 17 bases unmatched. This CDR3 is built from 18 residues. The V gene's germline CDR1 is MDHEN and CDR2 SYDVKM. CDR3 sequence (DNA): TGTGCCAGCAGCACTTATCGTGGCCGGGACAGGGATACCTACGAGCAGTACTTC. Its translation: CASSTYRGRDRDTYEQYF. The whole variable domain, filled in from reference TRBV28 and TRBJ2-7, reads DVKVTQSSRYLVKRTGEKVFLECVQDMDHENMFWYRQDPGLGLRLIYFSYDVKMKEKGDIPEGYSVSREKKERFSLILESASTNQTSMYLCASSTYRGRDRDTYEQYFGPGTRLTVT.

The chain is built from TRBV5-1 and TRBJ2-7, with 7 positions matching TRBD1. The germline V gene encodes CDR1 SGHRS and CDR2 YFSETQ. The CDR3 contains 14 residues. The V segment lost 0 bases and the J segment 5 bases; nucleotides outside the gene matches: 5. CDR3 region: CASSLGGTANEQYF. The CDR3 DNA follows: TGCGCCAGCAGCTTGGGTGGGACAGCGAACGAGCAGTACTTC.

The CDR3 spells CASSLGSRGTYEQYF. In DNA, the CDR3 is TGTGCCAGCAGCTTAGGATCTAGGGGAACCTACGAGCAGTACTTC. This rearrangement joins TRBV11-1 to TRBJ2-7; possibly TRBD1 for D (5 bases). This CDR3 region has 15 residues. Germline V gives CDR1 SGHAT, CDR2 FQDESV (reference sequence). The V gene lost 1 base and the J gene lost 2 bases, with 12 bases spanning the gap. Combining the CDR3 with reference TRBV11-1 and TRBJ2-7 gives the whole variable domain EAEVAQSPRYKITEKSQAVAFWCDPISGHATLYWYRQILGQGPELLVQFQDESVVDDSQLPKDRFSAERLKGVDSTLKIQPAELGDSAMYLCASSLGSRGTYEQYFGPGTRLTVT.

The V gene is TRBV11-2, the J gene TRBJ2-1, with TRBD2 matching over 10 bases. The CDR3 runs 14 residues. Germline CDR1 and CDR2: SGHAT and FQNNGV. Trimming at V came to 6 bases and at J to 11 bases, leaving 10 bases not matched to a gene. The CDR3 protein is CASRLAGLTMKQFF. As DNA, the CDR3 is TGTGCCAGCAGACTAGCGGGACTTACAATGAAGCAGTTCTTC. The full variable domain, with the rest looked up from reference TRBV11-2 and TRBJ2-1, is EAGVAQSPRYKIIEKRQSVAFWCNPISGHATLYWYQQILGQGPKLLIQFQNNGVVDDSQLPKDRFSAERLKGVDSTLKIQPAKLEDSAVYLCASRLAGLTMKQFFGPGTRLTVL.

The chain uses TRBV28 and TRBJ2-7; D call uncertain. Germline V gene data show CDR1 as MDHEN and CDR2 as SYDVKM. Trimming pared 5 bases from V and 3 bases from J, leaving 8 bases between. This CDR3 region has 12 residues. The CDR3 is CASSPDLYEQYF. In nucleotides, the CDR3 is TGTGCCAGCAGTCCCGACCTCTACGAGCAGTACTTC.

This clone appeared once. The rearrangement joins TRBV7-8 to TRBJ2-7; 11 bases fit TRBD1. The germline V gene has CDR1 SGHVS and CDR2 FQNEAQ. V shed 5 bases, J shed 3 bases, and the junction held 6 bases outside the gene matches. There are 15 residues in the CDR3. CDR3 loop: CASSRGGTGGYEQYF. CDR3 in DNA: TGTGCCAGCAGCCGGGGCGGGACAGGGGGCTACGAGCAGTACTTC.

The rearrangement uses TRBV10-3 and TRBJ2-1; tentative D call: TRBD2 (5 bases). V was shortened by 4 bases and J by 7 bases, with 29 bases between the two germline ends. Germline assignment: CDR1 ENHRY and CDR2 SYGVKD. CDR3 length equals 19 residues. DNA for the CDR3: TGTGCCATCAGTGCCTCCAGCTTCGGATTCTTCGGGTCGGGAAATGAGCAGTTCTTC. This encodes CAISASSFGFFGSGNEQFF.

The rearrangement uses TRBV13 and TRBJ2-5, with 8 positions matching TRBD1. After removal of 7 bases from V and 6 bases from J, the junction contained 7 bases not matched to a gene. This CDR3 spans 13 amino acids. Germline V gives CDR1 PRHDT, CDR2 FYEKMQ (reference sequence). The CDR3 loop reads CASNTGRGQTQYF. CDR3 sequence (DNA): TGTGCCAGCAACACGGGCAGGGGGCAGACCCAGTACTTC.

The chain combines TRBV25-1 with TRBJ1-4, with D uncertain. With 2 bases removed from V and 0 bases from J, the gap between germline ends came to 13 bases. CDR1 and CDR2 (germline): MGHDK, SYGVNS. This CDR3 comprises 17 residues. The CDR3 DNA follows: TGTGCCAGCAGTGAAACCTCACAACCTGCAACTAATGAAAAACTGTTTTTT. This gives the protein CASSETSQPATNEKLFF.

This chain joins TRBV27 and TRBJ2-3; D gene ambiguous. Germline V gene data show CDR1 as MNHEY and CDR2 as SMNVEV (reference sequence). The CDR3 is made up of 14 amino acids. Trimming stripped 0 bases from V and 6 bases from J, with 10 bases between. Here the CDR3 DNA reads TGTGCCAGCAGTTTATCCCTTCCGGAGGATACGCAGTATTTT. It encodes CASSLSLPEDTQYF.

The CDR3 is CATSRDGQNSPLHF. CDR3 DNA sequence: TGTGCCACCAGCAGAGATGGACAGAATTCACCCCTCCACTTT. V is TRBV15 and J is TRBJ1-6; perhaps TRBD1 as D (6 bases). Germline CDR1 is LNHNV and CDR2 is YYDKDF (reference sequence). The CDR3 sequence is 14 residues long. With 0 bases removed from V and 7 bases from J, the gap between germline ends came to 7 bases.